The source of this TCR beta chain is a study of blood T cell repertoires in COVID-19 (dated by TCRdb to the early 2020s). The study in broad terms: Collaborator samples came from the United States, Italy and Spain and covered acute and convalescent phases of COVID-19. The repertoires were released in a freely available public database meant as a resource for research on the immune response to SARS-CoV-2. Where available, HLA class I and class II types were obtained from metadata supplied by the sample provider rather than from assay-based typing. Samples were obtained from the ongoing ImmuneRACE study (first 160 participants) and from 950 to 1,500 subjects provided by 6 global collaborators. The prospective study material was composed of cDNA or gDNA derived from T cells, B-cell-depleted T cells, or PBMCs. Subjects who had been exposed to COVID-19, were actively infected with it, or had recovered from it provided the deeply sampled blood TCRbeta repertoires that made up the dataset. Sample metadata almost always included a de-identified subject ID, COVID-19 status, age in years and sex. Points the paper makes about the study in general: The amount of clinical and demographic metadata varied by source and participant and was provided uncurated.

Points on this clone: Its antigen remains unidentified. No base quality values were provided; no much bigger clone lies one nucleotide off.

Whole blood was collected in K2EDTA tubes by collaborating institutions according to the institutions' own protocols. For TCRbeta analysis, collaborators shipped samples in one of three forms: frozen whole blood, isolated PBMCs, or DNA extracted from either of those sample types. TCRbeta CDR3 regions were amplified from genomic DNA by means of the immunoSEQ Assay, a bias-controlled multiplex PCR. The source study handled its data this way. The number of nucleated cells in each sample was estimated by amplification of reference gene primers within the assay. Sequence reads were collapsed and filtered to measure the absolute abundance of every unique TCRbeta CDR3 rearrangement. Productive Simpson clonality was computed per sample as the square root of Simpson's diversity index over productive rearrangements. Entries here come from immuneACCESS through TCRdb and include only in-frame sequences with V and J called. Some clones fail to appear in such tables; in the studies checked, an unresolved V gene covers under half of the shortfall, and the cause of the remainder is unknown. Clonal size and the V and J genes are those of that table, whereas D and trimming came from the DNA. For this sample the table gives 260,000 or so clones, of which approximately 88% were detected only once. Of the sample, around 0.7% is held by the ten largest clones.

The CDR3 contains 14 residues, cysteine and phenylalanine counted. Only CDR3 DNA remains: 42 bases, in frame from the first base. Relative to germline, V is missing 7 bases and J is missing 4 bases, with 6 bases of the junction outside any gene match. The germline V gene (reference sequence) provides CDR1 LNHDA and CDR2 SQIVND. The sequence was collected from a human donor in a cohort sampled during active COVID-19. The sample taken for sequencing was peripheral blood. The receptor chain draws on TRBV19 and TRBJ2-7, with TRBD2 identical over 11 junction bases. The CDR3 in this case is CASMGGTSGYEQYF. The nucleotide sequence is given as TGTGCCAGTATGGGGGGGACTAGCGGTTACGAGCAGTACTTC.